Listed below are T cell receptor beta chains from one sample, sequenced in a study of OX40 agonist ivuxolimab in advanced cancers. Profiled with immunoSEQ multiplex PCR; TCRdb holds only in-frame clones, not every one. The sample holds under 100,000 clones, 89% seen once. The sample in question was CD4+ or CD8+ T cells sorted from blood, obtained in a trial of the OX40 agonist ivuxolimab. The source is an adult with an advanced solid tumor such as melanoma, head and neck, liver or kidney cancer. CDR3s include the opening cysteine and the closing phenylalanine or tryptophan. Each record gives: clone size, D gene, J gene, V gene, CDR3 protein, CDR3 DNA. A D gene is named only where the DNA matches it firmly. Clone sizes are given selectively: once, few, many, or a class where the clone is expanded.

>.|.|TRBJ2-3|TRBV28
CASSLTPSTDTQYF
TGTGCCAGCAGTTTAACGCCGAGCACAGATACGCAGTATTTT
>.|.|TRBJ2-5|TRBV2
CASSERAGQETQYF
TGTGCCAGCAGTGAAAGGGCAGGCCAAGAGACCCAGTACTTC
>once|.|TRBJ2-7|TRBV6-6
CASSLLGSEQYF
TGTGCCAGCAGTCTCCTCGGGAGCGAGCAGTACTTC
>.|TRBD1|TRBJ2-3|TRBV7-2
CASSSQTGGTDTQYF
TGTGCCAGCAGCTCACAGACAGGGGGCACAGATACGCAGTATTTT
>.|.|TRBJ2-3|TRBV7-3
CASSKSPQGAGEKDTQYF
TGTGCCAGCAGCAAAAGCCCCCAAGGTGCAGGAGAGAAAGATACGCAGTATTTT
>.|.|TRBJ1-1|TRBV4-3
CASSQDREGQRAFF
TGCGCCAGCAGCCAAGATCGGGAGGGGCAGCGAGCTTTCTTT
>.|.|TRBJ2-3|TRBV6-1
CASSTTGGTDTQYF
TGTGCCAGCAGTACGACAGGCGGCACAGATACGCAGTATTTT
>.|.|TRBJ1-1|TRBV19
CASSLQGKNTEAFF
TGTGCCAGTAGTCTCCAGGGGAAGAACACTGAAGCTTTCTTT
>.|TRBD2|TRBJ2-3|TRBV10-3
CAITSGLAGSTDTQYF
TGTGCCATCACCTCGGGACTAGCGGGTAGCACAGATACGCAGTATTTT
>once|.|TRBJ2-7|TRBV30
CAWSGNGQIPYEQYF
TGTGCCTGGAGTGGAAACGGACAGATCCCCTACGAGCAGTACTTC
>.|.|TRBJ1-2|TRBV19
CASTNRDYGYTF
TGTGCCAGTACAAATCGCGACTATGGCTACACCTTC
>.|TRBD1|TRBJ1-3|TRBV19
CASSIRGQGGNTIYF
TGTGCCAGTAGTATCCGGGGACAGGGTGGAAACACCATATATTTT